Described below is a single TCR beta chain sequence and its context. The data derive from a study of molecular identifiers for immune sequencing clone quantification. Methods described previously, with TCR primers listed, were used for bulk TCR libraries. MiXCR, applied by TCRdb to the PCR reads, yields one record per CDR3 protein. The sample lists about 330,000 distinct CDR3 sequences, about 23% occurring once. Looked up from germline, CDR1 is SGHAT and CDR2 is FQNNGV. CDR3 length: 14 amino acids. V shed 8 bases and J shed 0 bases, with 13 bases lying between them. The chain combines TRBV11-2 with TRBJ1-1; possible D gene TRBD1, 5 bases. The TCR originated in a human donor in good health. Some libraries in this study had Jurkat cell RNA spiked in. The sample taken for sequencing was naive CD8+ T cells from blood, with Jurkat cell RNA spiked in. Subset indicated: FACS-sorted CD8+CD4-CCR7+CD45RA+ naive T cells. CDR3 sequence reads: CASSEGPLNTEAFF. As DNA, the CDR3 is TGTGCCAGCTCCGAGGGACCTCTGAACACTGAAGCTTTCTTT.